This TCR beta chain was identified in a study of blood T cell repertoires in COVID-19. On the study more broadly: There were acute and convalescent COVID-19 samples, and they came from the United States, Italy and Spain.

Study processing details: Scientists estimated how many nucleated cells there were by amplifying reference gene primers. The assay was immunoSEQ multiplex PCR, and TCRdb's table has in-frame clones only and misses some. D and trimming come from the DNA, and the V and J calls and clone size come from that table. The repertoire holds 90,000 to 120,000 clones, with 91% as singletons. The germline V and J ends were trimmed by 3 bases and 0 bases, with 14 bases remaining between them. Germline V gene sequence: CDR1 MDHEN, CDR2 SYDVKM. The CDR3 is 16 residues long. Sequenced sample: peripheral blood. This TCR came from a human donor in a cohort sampled during active COVID-19. This chain joins TRBV28 and TRBJ1-2; D is uncertain. The CDR3 DNA follows: TGTGCCAGCAGTTTGGGAGGGTTTACAGCTAACTATGGCTACACCTTC. Translated, it gives CASSLGGFTANYGYTF.